The 11 T cell receptor beta chains presented below share a single source sample, sequenced in a study of blood T cell repertoires in COVID-19 (TCRdb year 2020). Preparation of the library involved the immunoSEQ multiplex PCR assay. TCRdb's version of the immuneACCESS table is confined to in-frame rearrangements and falls short of the full clone set. An unresolved V gene accounts for under half of the shortfall where checked; the remainder is of unknown origin. This sample holds some 380,000 clones; 90% were observed only once. The ten biggest clones cover 6.5% to 8% of the sample. Sample: peripheral blood. Receptor source: a man between 18 and 35 years old with active or convalescent COVID-19.

The chain carries TRBV7-2 and TRBJ1-1; tentative D call: TRBD1 (5 bases). The germline V gene encodes CDR1 SGHTA and CDR2 FQGNSA. The CDR3 is made up of 14 amino acids. Trimming took off 6 bases at V and 2 bases at J, with 13 bases between the two ends. The CDR3 bases are TGTGCCAGCAGTAGGACACCCGTTAACACTGAAGCTTTCTTT. Its protein product is CASSRTPVNTEAFF.

The chain joins TRBV7-2 to TRBJ1-6, with TRBD1 matching over 7 bases. Germline loops: CDR1 SGHTA, CDR2 FQGNSA. This CDR3 region has 15 residues. Trimming at V came to 5 bases and at J to 7 bases, leaving 8 bases not matched to a gene. The CDR3 DNA reads as TGTGCCAGCAGCATCCGGACAGGTCAGAATTCACCCCTCCACTTT. Translation: CASSIRTGQNSPLHF.

The gene calls are TRBV5-4 and TRBJ1-3, with 9 bases aligning to TRBD1. Germline CDR1 SGHNT, CDR2 YYREEE (reference sequence). CDR3 length equals 15 residues. The V and J ends lost 4 bases and 4 bases, in that order; junction bases with no gene match: 6. CDR3 DNA sequence: TGTGCCAGCAGCACGAAGACAGGGGGAGGAAACACCATATATTTT. This encodes CASSTKTGGGNTIYF.

V is TRBV3-1 (or the pseudogene TRBV3-2) and J is TRBJ2-7; 7 nucleotides agree with TRBD1. CDR3 length: 11 residues. Unmatched junction bases numbered 4, after V lost 10 bases and J lost 4 bases. Germline CDR1 LGHDT, CDR2 YNNKEL (reference sequence). The CDR3 DNA is TGTGCCACCAAGGGGGCTTACGAGCAGTACTTC. Amino acids: CATKGAYEQYF.

J is TRBJ1-4 and V is TRBV29-1, with D possibly TRBD1 on 5 matching bases. The length of the CDR3 is 14 residues. Germline V lookup: CDR1 SQVTM, CDR2 ANQGSEA. V was shortened by 5 bases and J by 7 bases, with 17 bases between the two germline ends. The CDR3 bases are TGCAGCGTTAGACCACAGGAGGAGGGTGAAAAACTGTTTTTT. Translated: CSVRPQEEGEKLFF.

This chain connects TRBV5-1 to TRBJ1-6, with 7 bases aligning to TRBD1. The CDR3 contains 15 residues. CDR1 is SGHRS, CDR2 YFSETQ, per germline. V lost 4 bases and J lost 5; bases outside the gene matches: 6. CDR3 protein: CASSMGTANNSPLHF. Written as DNA, the CDR3 is TGCGCCAGCAGCATGGGGACAGCGAATAATTCACCCCTCCACTTT.

The genes are TRBV4-3 and TRBJ2-3; 8 bases line up with TRBD2. The J segment lost 4 bases and the V segment lost 7 bases, leaving 16 bases of the junction unmatched. The length of the CDR3 is 17 residues. Germline CDR1 reads LGHNA; CDR2 reads YSLEER. As DNA, the CDR3 is TGCGCCAGCATGCCAAATCTACCAGCGGGGGCCGCAGATACGCAGTATTTT. It specifies CASMPNLPAGAADTQYF.

CDR3 DNA: TGTGCCATCAGTGGGTCCAGCGGGGAGACCCAGTACTTC. Protein sequence: CAISGSSGETQYF. V and J are TRBV10-3 and TRBJ2-5; tentatively, D is TRBD2 (6 bases). Germline CDR1 and CDR2: ENHRY and SYGVKD. Trimming removed 4 bases from V and 5 bases from J, with 11 bases in between. The CDR3 extends over 13 amino acids.

The chain employs TRBV5-6 and TRBJ2-1; D remains unclear. With 4 bases removed from V and 2 bases from J, the gap between germline ends came to 10 bases. Germline V gene lookup returns CDR1 SGHDT and CDR2 YYEEEE. This CDR3 comprises 14 residues. CDR3 DNA: TGTGCCAGCAGCCCGTTCACTACCTACAATGAGCAGTTCTTC. Protein sequence: CASSPFTTYNEQFF.

V and J are TRBV6-2 or TRBV6-3 and TRBJ2-7; 12 nucleotides match TRBD2. With V trimmed by 5 bases and J by 3 bases, 5 bases remained unmatched. Germline V gives CDR1 MNHEY, CDR2 SVGEGT. The CDR3 extends over 15 amino acids. Written as DNA, the CDR3 is TGTGCCAGCAGTGCCCAGACTAGCGGGAGCTACGAGCAGTACTTC. It translates to CASSAQTSGSYEQYF.

This rearrangement joins TRBV7-3 to TRBJ2-1; TRBD2 agrees at 10 bases. The germline CDR1 and CDR2 sequences are SGHTA and FQGTGA. The CDR3 has 16 residues. The V gene end was trimmed by 5 bases and the J gene end by 7 bases; junction bases not matched to a gene: 11. The CDR3 sequence is CASSPHPASGRNEQFF. The CDR3 DNA reads TGTGCCAGCAGCCCCCACCCGGCTAGCGGGAGAAATGAGCAGTTCTTC.